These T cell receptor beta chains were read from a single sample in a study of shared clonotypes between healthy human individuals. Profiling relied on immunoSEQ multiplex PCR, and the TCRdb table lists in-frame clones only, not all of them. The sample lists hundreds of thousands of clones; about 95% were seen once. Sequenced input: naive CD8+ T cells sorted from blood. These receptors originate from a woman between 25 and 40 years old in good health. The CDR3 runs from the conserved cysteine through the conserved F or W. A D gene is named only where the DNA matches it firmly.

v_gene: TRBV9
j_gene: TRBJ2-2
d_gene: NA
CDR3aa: CASSGLGAGYTGELFF

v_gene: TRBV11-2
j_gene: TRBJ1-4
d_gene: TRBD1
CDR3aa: CASSSDREAVNEKLFF

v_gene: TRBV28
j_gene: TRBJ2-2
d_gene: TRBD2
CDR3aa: CASSRSGHWGGELFF

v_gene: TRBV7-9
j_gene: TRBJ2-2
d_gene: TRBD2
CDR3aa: CASSPRLAPGELFF

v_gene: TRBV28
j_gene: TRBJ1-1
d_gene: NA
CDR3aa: CASRYHRAPEAFF

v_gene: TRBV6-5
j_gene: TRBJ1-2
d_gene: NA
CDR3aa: CASSTWDGANYGYTF

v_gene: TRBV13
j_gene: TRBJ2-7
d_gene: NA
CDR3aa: CASSLPSATYEQYF

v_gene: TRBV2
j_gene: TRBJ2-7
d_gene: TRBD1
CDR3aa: CASSEGRTGGAYEQYF

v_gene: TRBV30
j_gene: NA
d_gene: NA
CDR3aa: CAWRTPGETYEQYF

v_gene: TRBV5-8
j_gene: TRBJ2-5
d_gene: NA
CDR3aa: CASSLKGPKTQYF

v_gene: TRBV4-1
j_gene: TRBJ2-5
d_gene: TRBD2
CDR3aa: CASSRSSGRANQETQYF

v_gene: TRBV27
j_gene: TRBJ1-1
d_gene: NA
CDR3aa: CASSIGSNTEAFF

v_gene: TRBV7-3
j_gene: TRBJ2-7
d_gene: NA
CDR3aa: CASSSRWWVTDEQYF

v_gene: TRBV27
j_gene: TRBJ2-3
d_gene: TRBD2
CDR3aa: CASSYGTSGRDTQYF

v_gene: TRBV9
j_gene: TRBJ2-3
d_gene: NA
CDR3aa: CASSVVGKGGADTQYF

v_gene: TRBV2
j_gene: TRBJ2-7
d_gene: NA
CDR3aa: CASSEGNSYEQYF

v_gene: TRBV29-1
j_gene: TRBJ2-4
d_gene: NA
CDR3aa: CSVGKGNIQYF

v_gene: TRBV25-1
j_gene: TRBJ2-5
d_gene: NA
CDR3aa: CASSELLGVETQYF

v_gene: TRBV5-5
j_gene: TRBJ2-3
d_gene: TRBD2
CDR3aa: CASSASQRGNTDTQYF

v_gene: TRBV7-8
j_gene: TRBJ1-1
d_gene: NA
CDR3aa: CASSPTIGSHTEAFF

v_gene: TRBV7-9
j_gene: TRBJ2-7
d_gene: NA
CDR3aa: CASRGLHGEQYF

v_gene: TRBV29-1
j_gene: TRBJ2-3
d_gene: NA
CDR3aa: CSVLPSTDTQYF

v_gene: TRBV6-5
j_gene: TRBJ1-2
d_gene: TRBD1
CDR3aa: CASSRDSGGYTF

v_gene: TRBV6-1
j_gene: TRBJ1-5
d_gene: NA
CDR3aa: CASSGGLGSQHF

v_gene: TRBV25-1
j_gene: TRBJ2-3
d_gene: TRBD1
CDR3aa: CASSIRDSPDTQYF

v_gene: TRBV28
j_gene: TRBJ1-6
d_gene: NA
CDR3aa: CASSFMGRAPLHF

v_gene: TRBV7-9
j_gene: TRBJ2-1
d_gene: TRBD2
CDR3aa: CASSRLAGSGEQFF

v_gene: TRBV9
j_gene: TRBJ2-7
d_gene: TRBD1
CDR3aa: CASSVGTGLEHEQYF

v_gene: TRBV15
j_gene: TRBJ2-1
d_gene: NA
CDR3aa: CATRGVSGGPSSYNEQFF

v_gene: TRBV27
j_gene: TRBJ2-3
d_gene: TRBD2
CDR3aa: CASSQRESTDTQYF

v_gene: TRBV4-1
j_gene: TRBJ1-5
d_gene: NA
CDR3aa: CASSQFFGGAQHF

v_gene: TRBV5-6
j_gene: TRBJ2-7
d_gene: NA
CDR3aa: CASSYQGGEQYF

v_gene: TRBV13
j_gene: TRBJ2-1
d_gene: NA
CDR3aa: CASSPTISHNEQFF

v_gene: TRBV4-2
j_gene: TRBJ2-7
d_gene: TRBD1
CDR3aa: CASSPGTGTYEQYF

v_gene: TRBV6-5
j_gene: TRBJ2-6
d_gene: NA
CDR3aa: CASRVRYSGANVLTF

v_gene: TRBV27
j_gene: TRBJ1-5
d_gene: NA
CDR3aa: CASSLRDSNQPQHF